A selection of T cell receptor beta chains follows, all from one sample in a study of identical twins. Using its own MiXCR run on the 5' RACE reads, TCRdb lists one record per CDR3 protein. The data contain fewer than 900,000 distinct CDR3 sequences, around a sixth of them singletons. These data were likewise used in another study, on T cells expressing NK-cell markers.

Material for sequencing was PBMCs. These receptors originate from a woman between 18 and 29 years old in good health. The CDR3 runs from the conserved cysteine through the conserved F or W. D genes are given only for firm matches. Size is omitted from some rows. Given values are once, few, many or a class for expanded clones.

j_gene	d_gene	v_gene	abundance	CDR3nt	CDR3aa
TRBJ2-1	TRBD2	TRBV10-3	once	TGTGCCACGTCCGCGGGGGTAGTTGAGCAGTTCTTC	CATSAGVVEQFF
TRBJ2-7	-	TRBV3-1	-	TGTGCCAGCAGCCAACGGGGACGGGGGTACGAGCAGTACTTC	CASSQRGRGYEQYF
TRBJ2-1	-	TRBV20-1	-	TGCAGTGCTTCTGACAGGAACTCCTACAATGAGCAGTTCTTC	CSASDRNSYNEQFF
TRBJ2-1	TRBD2	TRBV6-6	few	TGTGCCAGCCGGCCAGCGGGAGACAATGAGCAGTTCTTC	CASRPAGDNEQFF
TRBJ1-2	-	TRBV12-3/TRBV12-4	-	TGTGCCAGCAGTTGGGGGTACACTAACTATGGCTACACCTTC	CASSWGYTNYGYTF
TRBJ2-7	TRBD2	TRBV27	few	TGTGCCAGCAGTTTGGCTGGCGGGAGGAGCTCCTACGAGCAGTACTTC	CASSLAGGRSSYEQYF
TRBJ2-1	-	TRBV12-3/TRBV12-4	many	TGTGCCAGCACCGGTGACTACAATGAGCAGTTCTTC	CASTGDYNEQFF
TRBJ2-7	TRBD2	TRBV7-6	-	TGTGCCAGCAGCGCCACTAGCGCCCTAACCTACGAGCAGTACTTC	CASSATSALTYEQYF
TRBJ2-1	-	TRBV5-1	few	TGCGCCAGCAGGGGCGTCGTTACCAATGAGCAGTTCTTC	CASRGVVTNEQFF
TRBJ2-7	-	TRBV7-2	-	TGTGCCAGCGGGCCTAACTACGAGCAGTACTTC	CASGPNYEQYF
TRBJ2-1	-	TRBV6-1	once	TGTGCCAGCAGTCCAGCTCGGGGGAGTGCCTACGAGCAGTTCTTC	CASSPARGSAYEQFF
TRBJ2-3	-	TRBV7-7	-	TGTGCCAGCAGCTCGACTAGGCAGGGGGGAGATACGCAGTATTTT	CASSSTRQGGDTQYF
TRBJ2-2	-	TRBV12-3/TRBV12-4	-	TGTGCCAGCACAACCTTGCGGACGAACACCGGGGAGCTGTTTTTT	CASTTLRTNTGELFF
TRBJ2-5	TRBD2	TRBV7-2	-	TGTGCCAGCAGCTTACGGGCGGGAGGAGGGAAGACCCAGTACTTC	CASSLRAGGGKTQYF
TRBJ2-5	-	TRBV5-1	many	TGCGCCAGCAGCTTGGAAGAGACCCAGTACTTC	CASSLEETQYF
TRBJ2-1	-	TRBV29-1	-	TGCAGCGCCGAAGGGCAGACCAATGAGCAGTTCTTC	CSAEGQTNEQFF
TRBJ2-1	TRBD1	TRBV12-3/TRBV12-4	-	TGTGCCAGCAGTTTCAGGGGACAGGGATTCTTACCCTCCTCCTACAATGAGCTGTTCTTC	CASSFRGQGFLPSSYNELFF
TRBJ1-5	-	TRBV10-1	few	TGCGCCAGCAGTCCCAACATCAATCAGCCCCAGCATTTT	CASSPNINQPQHF
TRBJ2-2	-	TRBV11-3	-	TGTGCCAGCACGGACGCAAGGAATCTGAACACCGGGGAGCTGTTTTTT	CASTDARNLNTGELFF
TRBJ2-7	TRBD2	TRBV20-1	many	TGCAGTGCTCGCGTGAATATTCGACTAGCAACCGAGCAGTACTTC	CSARVNIRLATEQYF
TRBJ2-1	-	TRBV29-1	-	TGCAGCGCCCTGGGGGCCTACAATGAGCAGTTCTTC	CSALGAYNEQFF
TRBJ2-3	-	TRBV12-3/TRBV12-4	few	TGTGCCAGCAGTTTACCCTCTAGAGCTACGCAGTATTTT	CASSLPSRATQYF
TRBJ1-1	-	TRBV20-1	-	TGCGCCCTCTGGGCAGGGGACACTGAAGCTTTCTTT	CALWAGDTEAFF
TRBJ2-7	-	TRBV11-2	-	TGTGCCAGCAGCTTAGATCCCGCAGACGAGCAGTACTTC	CASSLDPADEQYF
TRBJ2-2	TRBD2	TRBV24-1	few	TGTGCCACCAGTGATTTGCTATCGGGACTAGCTCGGTCCGGGGAGCTGTTTTTT	CATSDLLSGLARSGELFF
TRBJ2-7	TRBD2	TRBV7-9	-	TGTGCCAGCAGGACCGGGACTAGCGGGGGTTACGAGCAGTACTTC	CASRTGTSGGYEQYF
TRBJ2-7	TRBD2	TRBV20-1	-	TGCAGTGCTATACTAGCGGGGACCTACGAGCAGTACTTC	CSAILAGTYEQYF
TRBJ1-5	TRBD1	TRBV12-3/TRBV12-4	few	TGTGCCAGCAGCCCGACAGGGAAGGGCGGTCAGCCCCAGCATTTT	CASSPTGKGGQPQHF
TRBJ2-7	-	TRBV5-1	few	TGCGCCAGTGCGGTCAGGGGAGGGGTCCACGAGCAGTACTTC	CASAVRGGVHEQYF
TRBJ2-1	TRBD1	TRBV13	-	TGTGCCAGCAGCGACACCGGGACAGGGAGGTTGGATGAGCAGTTCTTC	CASSDTGTGRLDEQFF
TRBJ2-1	TRBD2	TRBV7-2	-	TGTGCCAGCAGCTTAAGTGGTTTTAGCGGGAGGTATGAGCAGTTCTTC	CASSLSGFSGRYEQFF
TRBJ2-2	TRBD1	TRBV6-1	once	TGTGCCAGCACCAAGGGACAGGGGAACACCGGGGAGCTGTTTTTT	CASTKGQGNTGELFF
TRBJ2-7	-	TRBV15	-	TGTGCCACCAGCAGAGATCTCATCTACGAGCAGTACTTC	CATSRDLIYEQYF
TRBJ2-3	-	TRBV29-1	few	TGCAGCGTTGTTGGGGCGGATACGCAGTATTTT	CSVVGADTQYF
TRBJ2-2	TRBD2	TRBV7-9	few	TGTGCCAGCAGACCAACTAGCGGCCGCACCGGGGAGCTGTTTTTT	CASRPTSGRTGELFF
TRBJ2-6	-	TRBV18	few	TGTGCCAGCTCACCAGGCGGGGTCTCTGGGGCCAACGTCCTGACTTTC	CASSPGGVSGANVLTF
TRBJ2-7	-	TRBV6-5	-	TGTGCCAGCAGTTACCGGGCCGCCTACGAGCAGTACTTC	CASSYRAAYEQYF
TRBJ2-1	TRBD2	TRBV7-9	few	TGTGCCAGCAATTTAGACCTCAGCGGGGATGAGCAGTTCTTC	CASNLDLSGDEQFF
TRBJ2-1	TRBD2	TRBV20-1	few	TGCAGTGCTAGAGACTCGCGGGGGGTCTACAATGAGCAGTTCTTC	CSARDSRGVYNEQFF
TRBJ2-2	-	TRBV12-3/TRBV12-4	many	TGTGCCAGCAGTTTGTCAGGAGGAAACGGGGAGCTGTTTTTT	CASSLSGGNGELFF
TRBJ2-7	TRBD1	TRBV20-1	few	TGCAGTGCTAGAAACCGTGGACAGGGTTACTACGAGCAGTACTTC	CSARNRGQGYYEQYF
TRBJ2-7	-	TRBV27	-	TGTGCCAGCAGTTGGGCAGGCGACGCTAAGGACGAGCAGTACTTC	CASSWAGDAKDEQYF
TRBJ2-1	TRBD2	TRBV20-1	-	TGCAGTGCTAAATCCTCGACTAGCGGTGCCTCCTACAATGAGCAGTTCTTC	CSAKSSTSGASYNEQFF
TRBJ2-4	-	TRBV20-1	-	TGCAGTGCTAGTGAGAGCAACAGGAACATTCAGTACTTC	CSASESNRNIQYF
TRBJ2-1	-	TRBV20-1	many	TGCAGTGCTAGAGATTGGCGGGACAATGAGCAGTTCTTC	CSARDWRDNEQFF
TRBJ1-1	-	TRBV20-1	-	TGCAGTGCTACCGGGACACTGAACACTGAAGCTTTCTTT	CSATGTLNTEAFF
TRBJ2-1	-	TRBV20-1	-	TGCAGTGCTGCTAGGGACCCCAATACAAATGAGCAGTTCTTC	CSAARDPNTNEQFF
TRBJ2-2	-	TRBV3-1	-	TGTGCCAGCAAATTCACCGGGGAGCTGTTTTTT	CASKFTGELFF
TRBJ1-5	-	TRBV12-3/TRBV12-4	-	TGTGCCAGCAGATCCACGACAGGAGATAGCAATCAGCCCCAGCATTTT	CASRSTTGDSNQPQHF
TRBJ2-4	-	TRBV10-1	few	TGCGCCAGCACCGATTCTCCCCTAATGGACACTTTGCAGTACTTC	CASTDSPLMDTLQYF
TRBJ2-5	-	TRBV7-4	few	TGTGCCTTCCCTCAGGGGCGAAGGGAGACCCAGTACTTC	CAFPQGRRETQYF
TRBJ2-3	-	TRBV27	-	TGTGCCAGCAGTTTAGTCCCAAGGGATACGCAGTATTTT	CASSLVPRDTQYF
TRBJ1-2	-	TRBV12-3/TRBV12-4	-	TGTGCCAGCAGTTTATCTTTAGGGGGGCACTACACCTTC	CASSLSLGGHYTF
TRBJ2-7	TRBD2	TRBV20-1	-	TGCAGTGCTAGAGATTACCTAGCGGGACCCTACGAGCAGTACTTC	CSARDYLAGPYEQYF
TRBJ1-3	TRBD1	TRBV20-1	few	TGCAGTGCCACGGGACAGGGGTATGGAAACACCATATATTTT	CSATGQGYGNTIYF
TRBJ1-4	-	TRBV20-1	once	TGCAGTGCGGCAGACCTTACCCTTGAAAAACTGTTTTTT	CSAADLTLEKLFF
TRBJ1-4	TRBD1	TRBV29-1	few	TGCAGCGTTCTGGGACAGGGTAATGAAAAACTGTTTTTT	CSVLGQGNEKLFF
TRBJ2-1	-	TRBV12-3/TRBV12-4	-	TGTGCCAGCAGTTTCTCCGGGGGCAACAATGTGCAGTTCTTC	CASSFSGGNNVQFF
TRBJ1-6	TRBD1	TRBV5-6	few	TGTGCCAGCAGCTTGAAGGCAGGGGGTGGAAATTCACCCCTCCACTTT	CASSLKAGGGNSPLHF